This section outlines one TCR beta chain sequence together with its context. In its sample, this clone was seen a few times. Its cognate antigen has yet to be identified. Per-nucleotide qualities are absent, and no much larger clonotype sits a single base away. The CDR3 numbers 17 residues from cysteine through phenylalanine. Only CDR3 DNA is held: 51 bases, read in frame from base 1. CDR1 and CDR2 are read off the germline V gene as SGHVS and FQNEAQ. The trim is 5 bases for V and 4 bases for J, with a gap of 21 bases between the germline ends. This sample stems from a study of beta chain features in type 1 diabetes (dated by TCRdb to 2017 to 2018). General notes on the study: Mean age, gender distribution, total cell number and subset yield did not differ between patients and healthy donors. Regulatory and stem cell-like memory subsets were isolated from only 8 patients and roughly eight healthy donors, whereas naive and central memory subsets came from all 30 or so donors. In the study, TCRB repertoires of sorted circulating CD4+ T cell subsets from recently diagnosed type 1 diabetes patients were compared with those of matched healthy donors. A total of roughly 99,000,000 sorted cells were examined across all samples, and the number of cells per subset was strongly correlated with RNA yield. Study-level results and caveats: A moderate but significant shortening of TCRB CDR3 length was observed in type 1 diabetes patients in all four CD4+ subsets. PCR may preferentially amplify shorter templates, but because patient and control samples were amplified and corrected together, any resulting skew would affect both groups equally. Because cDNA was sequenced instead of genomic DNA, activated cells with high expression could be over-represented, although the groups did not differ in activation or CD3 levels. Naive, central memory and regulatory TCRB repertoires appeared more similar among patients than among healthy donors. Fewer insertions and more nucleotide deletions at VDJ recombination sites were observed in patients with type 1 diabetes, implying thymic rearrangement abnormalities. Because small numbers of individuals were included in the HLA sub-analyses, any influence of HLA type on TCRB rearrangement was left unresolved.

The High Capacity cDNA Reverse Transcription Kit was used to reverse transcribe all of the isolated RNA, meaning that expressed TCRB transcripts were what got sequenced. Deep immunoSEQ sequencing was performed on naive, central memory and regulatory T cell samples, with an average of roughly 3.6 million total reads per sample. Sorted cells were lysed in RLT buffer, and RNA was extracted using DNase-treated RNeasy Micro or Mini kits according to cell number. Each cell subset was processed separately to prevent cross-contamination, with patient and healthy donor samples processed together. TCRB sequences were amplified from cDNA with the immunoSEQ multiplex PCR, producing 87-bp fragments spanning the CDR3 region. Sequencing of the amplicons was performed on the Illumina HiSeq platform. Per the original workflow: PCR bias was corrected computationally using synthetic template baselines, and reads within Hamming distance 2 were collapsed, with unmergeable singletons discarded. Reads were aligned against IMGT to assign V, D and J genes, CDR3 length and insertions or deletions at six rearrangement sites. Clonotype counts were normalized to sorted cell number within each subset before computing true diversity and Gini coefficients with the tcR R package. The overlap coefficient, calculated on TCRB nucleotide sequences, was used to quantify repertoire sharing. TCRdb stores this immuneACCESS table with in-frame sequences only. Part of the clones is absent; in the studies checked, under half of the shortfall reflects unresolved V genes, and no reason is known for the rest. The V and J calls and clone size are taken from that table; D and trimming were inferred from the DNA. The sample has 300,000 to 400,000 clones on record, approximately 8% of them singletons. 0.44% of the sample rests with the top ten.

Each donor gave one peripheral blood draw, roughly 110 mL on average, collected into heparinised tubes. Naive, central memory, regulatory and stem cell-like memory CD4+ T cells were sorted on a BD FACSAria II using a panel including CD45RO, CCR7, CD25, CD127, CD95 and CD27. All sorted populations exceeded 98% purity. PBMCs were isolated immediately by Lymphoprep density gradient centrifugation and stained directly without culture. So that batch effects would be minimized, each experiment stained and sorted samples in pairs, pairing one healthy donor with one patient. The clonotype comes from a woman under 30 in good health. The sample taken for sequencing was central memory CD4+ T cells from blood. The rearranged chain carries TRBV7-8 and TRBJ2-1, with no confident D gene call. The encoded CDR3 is CASSLRDAGFGYNEQFF. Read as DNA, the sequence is TGTGCCAGCAGCCTTCGCGATGCTGGCTTCGGGTACAATGAGCAGTTCTTC.